This T cell receptor beta chain was identified in a study of vaccination effects on CD4 cells after COVID-19. Method: immunoSEQ multiplex PCR; TCRdb's copy keeps in-frame clones and lacks some. The sample includes 65,000 to 75,000 clones, around 69% seen only once; the top ten take less than 2%. Before sequencing, viral peptide pools were used by the ViraFEST assay to expand antigen-specific CD4+ T cells. Cells that had been cultured for less than eleven days were the source of isolated CD4+ T cells. Participants got two doses of BNT162b2 or mRNA-1273 vaccine. Half-medium changes using IL-2 medium occurred on days 3 and 7. Between the trimmed V and J ends, which lost 8 bases and 2 bases, there was a span of 13 bases. In germline, CDR1 is LNHDA, CDR2 SQIVND (reference sequence). This CDR3 has 15 residues. On this clone: Its antigen is not identified.

Study-wide points: Early post-infection timepoints were missing from the study, which also had few convalescent patients.

The sample in question was CD4+ T cells from PBMCs cultured with HCoV-229E spike peptides, obtained after COVID-19 vaccination. V usage is TRBV19 and J usage is TRBJ2-6; perhaps TRBD2 as D (5 bases). The receptor's source is a human donor who received a COVID-19 vaccine. In DNA form, the CDR3 reads TGTGCCAGTGGACTTACTTTTACTGGGGCCAACGTCCTGACTTTC. It translates to CASGLTFTGANVLTF.